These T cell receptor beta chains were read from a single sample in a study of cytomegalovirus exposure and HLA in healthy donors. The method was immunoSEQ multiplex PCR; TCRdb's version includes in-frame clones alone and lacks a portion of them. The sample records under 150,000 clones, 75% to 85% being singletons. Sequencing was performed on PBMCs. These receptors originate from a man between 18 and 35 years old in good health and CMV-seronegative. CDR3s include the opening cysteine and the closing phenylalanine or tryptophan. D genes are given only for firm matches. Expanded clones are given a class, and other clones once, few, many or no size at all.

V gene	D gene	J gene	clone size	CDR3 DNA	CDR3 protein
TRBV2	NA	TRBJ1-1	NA	TGTGCCAGCAGGATCTTCCCAACAGGTGAAGCTTTCTTT	CASRIFPTGEAFF
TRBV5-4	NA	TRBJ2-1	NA	TGTGCCAGCAGCTTGAATACCGGCTCCTACAATGAGCAGTTCTTC	CASSLNTGSYNEQFF
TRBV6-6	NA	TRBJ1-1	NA	TGTGCCAGCAGACGCGGAGGGGAGAACACTGAAGCTTTCTTT	CASRRGGENTEAFF
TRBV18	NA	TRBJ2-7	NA	TGTGCCAGCTCACCTTCGCTTTCCTACGAGCAGTACTTC	CASSPSLSYEQYF
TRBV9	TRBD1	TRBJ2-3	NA	TGTGCCAGCAGCGCACGGACAGGGTTACAGTATTTT	CASSARTGLQYF
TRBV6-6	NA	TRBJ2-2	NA	TGTGCCAGCGTGTTACAGGTCGTAAGCGGGGAGCTGTTTTTT	CASVLQVVSGELFF
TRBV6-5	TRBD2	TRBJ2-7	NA	TGTGCCAGCAGTTACGGACTAGCAGGCGAGCAGTACTTC	CASSYGLAGEQYF
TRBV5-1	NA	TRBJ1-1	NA	TGCGCCAGCAGCTTGGGGCCGGGGGACACTGAAGCTTTCTTT	CASSLGPGDTEAFF
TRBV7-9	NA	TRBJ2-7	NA	TGTGCCAGCAGCGGATGGGGAGGGACAAGGGAGGATTGCGAGCAGTACTTC	CASSGWGGTREDCEQYF
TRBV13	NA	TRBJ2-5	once	TGTGCCAGCAGCTTAGTAACGGGAAAAGAGACCCAGTACTTC	CASSLVTGKETQYF
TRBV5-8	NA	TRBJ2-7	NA	TGTGCCAGCAGCTTCTGGGCAGAGAGCTCCTACGAGCAGTACTTC	CASSFWAESSYEQYF
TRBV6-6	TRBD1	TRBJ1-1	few	TGTGCCAGCAATCGACAGGGGGCTACTGAAGCTTTCTTT	CASNRQGATEAFF
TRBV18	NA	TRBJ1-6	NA	TGTGCCAGCTCAGTAGGGGATGGTAATTCACCCCTCCACTTT	CASSVGDGNSPLHF
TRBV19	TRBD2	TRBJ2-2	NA	TGTGCTGCGAGGGCGCGGGAGGTGAACACCGGGGAGCTGTTTTTT	CAARAREVNTGELFF
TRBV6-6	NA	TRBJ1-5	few	TGTGCCAGCAGTTACCCACAATTGCCCCAGCATTTT	CASSYPQLPQHF
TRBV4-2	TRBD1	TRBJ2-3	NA	TGTGCCAGCAGCCAAGGTACGACAGGGAACTTCTACACAGATACGCAGTATTTT	CASSQGTTGNFYTDTQYF
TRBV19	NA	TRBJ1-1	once	TGTGCCAGTAGTCGTCAGTCGAACACTGAAGCTTTCTTT	CASSRQSNTEAFF
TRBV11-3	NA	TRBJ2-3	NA	TGTGCCAGCAGCTTAGAGTTCCATGGAGGGGATACGCAGTATTTT	CASSLEFHGGDTQYF
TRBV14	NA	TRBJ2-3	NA	TGTGCCAGCAGCCAAGATTGGCCAGGTCGCACAGATACGCAGTATTTT	CASSQDWPGRTDTQYF
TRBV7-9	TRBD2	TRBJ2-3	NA	TGTGCCAGCAGGCAACCACCTAGCGGGAGGGTCACAGATACGCAGTATTTT	CASRQPPSGRVTDTQYF
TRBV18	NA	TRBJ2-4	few	TGTGCCAGCTCACCACCGTCATCAGTAGCCAAAAACATTCAGTACTTC	CASSPPSSVAKNIQYF
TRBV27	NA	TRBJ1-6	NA	TGTGCCAGCAGCAACGGGGGGAATTCACCCCTCCACTTT	CASSNGGNSPLHF
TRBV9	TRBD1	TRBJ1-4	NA	TGTGCCAGCAGCGCTTGGACAGGTCGAGGCACTAATGAAAAACTGTTTTTT	CASSAWTGRGTNEKLFF
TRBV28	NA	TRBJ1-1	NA	TGTGCCAGCAGTTTCCCCCAAGGGGGGGGCTCGACTGAAGCTTTCTTT	CASSFPQGGGSTEAFF
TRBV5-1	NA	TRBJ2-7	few	TGCGCCAGCAGCTTGGCACTAGGTCTTCCCAGCGAGCAGTACTTC	CASSLALGLPSEQYF
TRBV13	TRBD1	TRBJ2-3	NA	TGTGCCAGCAGCTTAGAGGAGACAGGGGCCGGCACAGATACGCAGTATTTT	CASSLEETGAGTDTQYF
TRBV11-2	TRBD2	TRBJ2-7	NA	TGTGCCAGCAGCTCCCGACTAGCGGGAGGCTCCTACGAGCAGTACTTC	CASSSRLAGGSYEQYF
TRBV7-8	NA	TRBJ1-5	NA	TGTGCCAGCAGCTTAGCAGGAGGAATGAATAGCAATCAGCCCCAGCATTTT	CASSLAGGMNSNQPQHF
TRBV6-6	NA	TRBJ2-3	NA	TGTGCCAGCAGTTACCCCATGACAGATACGCAGTATTTT	CASSYPMTDTQYF
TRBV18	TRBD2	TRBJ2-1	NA	TGTGCCAGCTCACCACGGACTAGTAGGAACAATGAGCAGTTCTTC	CASSPRTSRNNEQFF
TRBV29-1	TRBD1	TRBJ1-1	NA	TGCAGCGTTGAAGGAAACAGGGGTGAAGCTTTCTTT	CSVEGNRGEAFF
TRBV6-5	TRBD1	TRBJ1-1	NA	TGTGCCAGCAGTTGGGGACAGGGAGACCGACCTTTAGCTTTCTTT	CASSWGQGDRPLAFF
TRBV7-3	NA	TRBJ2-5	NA	TGTGCCAGCAGCTCGAATGGGGGCCGCCGAGAGACCCAGTACTTC	CASSSNGGRRETQYF
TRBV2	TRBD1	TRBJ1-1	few	TGTGCCAGCAGTTGGGGACAGGGGGTAACTGAAGCTTTCTTT	CASSWGQGVTEAFF
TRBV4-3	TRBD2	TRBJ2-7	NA	TGCGCCAGCAGCCAGGGTCGGACTAGCGGGACCTACGAGCAGTACTTC	CASSQGRTSGTYEQYF
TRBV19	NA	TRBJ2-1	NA	TGTGCCAGTAGTATTTGGTCCGAGACGGGATACAATGAGCAGTTCTTC	CASSIWSETGYNEQFF
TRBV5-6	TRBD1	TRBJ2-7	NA	TGTGCCAGCAGCTCGTTCGGGACAGGGGGCTTCCTGTCCTACGAGCAGTACTTC	CASSSFGTGGFLSYEQYF
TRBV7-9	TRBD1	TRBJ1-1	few	TGTGCCAGCAGATGGGGACAGGGGCAAGCTTTCTTT	CASRWGQGQAFF